This is a list of T cell receptor beta chains from one sample in a study of molecular identifiers for immune sequencing clone quantification. Using its own MiXCR run on the PCR reads, TCRdb lists one record per CDR3 protein. The sample shows about 320,000 distinct CDR3 sequences, about a fifth of them seen only once. The sequenced material came from naive CD8+ T cells from blood, with Jurkat cell RNA spiked in. The receptors were sampled from a human donor in good health. Some libraries in this study had Jurkat cell RNA spiked in. Each CDR3 is given with its conserved first and last residue. D genes are given only for firm matches. Only some rows state a clone size, as once, few, many or a class for expanded clones.

size	V	J	D	DNA	CDR3
.	TRBV4-2	TRBJ2-2	.	TGTGCCAGCAGCCAAGGTCTGTTCACCGGGGAGCTGTTTTTT	CASSQGLFTGELFF
many	TRBV5-4	TRBJ2-4	.	TGTGCCAGCAGCTATATACCTTCCGACACCTCCAAAAACATTCAGTACTTC	CASSYIPSDTSKNIQYF
many	TRBV7-2	TRBJ1-6	.	TGTGCCAGCAGCTTGGGGGGGGGACCCTATAATTCACCCCTCCACTTT	CASSLGGGPYNSPLHF
many	TRBV30	TRBJ2-7	.	TGTGCCTGGAGTTCCGGGACCCAGGAGCAGTACTTC	CAWSSGTQEQYF
.	TRBV19	TRBJ2-1	TRBD2	TGTGCCGGTACCAAACTAGCGGGGGACCCTGAGCAGTTCTTC	CAGTKLAGDPEQFF
many	TRBV20-1	TRBJ2-7	TRBD1	TGCAGTGCTAGAGATCTTTACCCCCGGGACAGGGATCCCTACGAGCAGTACTTC	CSARDLYPRDRDPYEQYF
many	TRBV2	TRBJ1-1	.	TGTGCCAGCAAGGACAGAACCGAAGCTTTCTTT	CASKDRTEAFF
.	TRBV7-9	TRBJ1-1	.	TGCGCCAGCGGTCCATTAAATGTTGAAGCTTTCTTT	CASGPLNVEAFF
many	TRBV6-6	TRBJ2-3	.	TGTGCCAGCAGTACGTCTGCGGATACGCAGTATTTT	CASSTSADTQYF
few	TRBV3-1	TRBJ2-3	.	TGTGCCAGCAGCCAAGTACGGGAGTATAGCACAGATACGCAGTATTTT	CASSQVREYSTDTQYF
many	TRBV7-9	TRBJ2-4	.	TGTGCCAGCAGCCCGGGACCCTTGATTCTAGCCAAAAACATTCAGTACTTC	CASSPGPLILAKNIQYF
many	TRBV19	TRBJ2-7	.	TGTGCCAGTAGTATACAGGGGCTGTCCGAGCAGTACTTC	CASSIQGLSEQYF
many	TRBV5-4	TRBJ2-7	TRBD2	TGTGCCAGCAGCCTGACTAGCGCCTACGAGCAGTACTTC	CASSLTSAYEQYF
many	TRBV7-2	TRBJ1-5	.	TGTGCCAGCAGCTTATTAGGGGAGCAGCCCCAGCATTTT	CASSLLGEQPQHF
few	TRBV12-3/TRBV12-4	TRBJ1-5	.	TGTGCCAGCAGTTTTGTTGGAGGGCTCCAGCCCCAGCATTTT	CASSFVGGLQPQHF
.	TRBV19	TRBJ2-5	TRBD2	TGTGCCAGTAGTATAGTCGGGGGGGGGCTTTTAGAGACCCAGTACTTC	CASSIVGGGLLETQYF
few	TRBV4-3	TRBJ2-7	.	TGCGCCAGCAGCCAAGCCCCCACAGCATCCTACGAGCAGTACTTC	CASSQAPTASYEQYF
many	TRBV19	TRBJ2-4	.	TGTGCCAGTAGTATTTTTTCAGGGTTTAACATTCAGTACTTC	CASSIFSGFNIQYF
many	TRBV20-1	TRBJ2-3	.	TGCAGTGCTATGACAGGAGTGGTTCGCACAGATACGCAGTATTTT	CSAMTGVVRTDTQYF
many	TRBV12-3/TRBV12-4	TRBJ1-5	.	TGTGCCAGCAGTACAGGTGTCCGGGGGCCCCAGCATTTT	CASSTGVRGPQHF
few	TRBV4-3	TRBJ2-5	TRBD2	TGCGCCAGCAGCCAAGATGTCCAGGGAGGGGAGACCCAGTACTTC	CASSQDVQGGETQYF
many	TRBV29-1	TRBJ2-7	TRBD1	TGCAGCGTTGAAGTGAGGGACAGGGGTTACGAGCAGTACTTC	CSVEVRDRGYEQYF
few	TRBV4-3	TRBJ2-1	.	TGCGCCAGCAGCCAAGATGGAGCAGGTGTCCCCTACAATGAGCAGTTCTTC	CASSQDGAGVPYNEQFF
few	TRBV19	TRBJ1-1	.	TGTGCCAGTATCGAGACATTGAATACTGAAGCTTTCTTT	CASIETLNTEAFF
many	TRBV29-1	TRBJ2-7	TRBD2	TGCAGCGTTGAAGGCCTAGCGGGAGGCTACGAGCAGTACTTC	CSVEGLAGGYEQYF
.	TRBV19	TRBJ1-1	.	TGTGCCAGTATTCAAGGGACACGGGCGAACACTGAAGCTTTCTTT	CASIQGTRANTEAFF
many	TRBV28	TRBJ2-3	.	TGTGCCAGCAGTTTGGGGGGCAGTTCCTACACAGATACGCAGTATTTT	CASSLGGSSYTDTQYF
many	TRBV4-1	TRBJ1-6	.	TGCGCCAGCAGCTCTGTTTATAATTCACCCCTCCACTTT	CASSSVYNSPLHF
many	TRBV4-3	TRBJ1-5	TRBD1	TGCGCCAGCAGCCAATGGACAGGGGGTAACCAGCCCCAGCATTTT	CASSQWTGGNQPQHF
many	TRBV7-9	TRBJ2-1	.	TGTGCCAGCAGCCCCTCCCTTCGGGCCCCATCCTACAATGAGCAGTTCTTC	CASSPSLRAPSYNEQFF
.	TRBV2	TRBJ1-5	.	TGTGCCAGCAGTGTTGGGGGCTCTGATCAGCCCCAGCATTTT	CASSVGGSDQPQHF
few	TRBV15	TRBJ2-3	TRBD2	TGTGCCACCAGCAGAGATCGCTACGATGGGACTACCCAACCCACAGATACGCAGTATTTT	CATSRDRYDGTTQPTDTQYF
.	TRBV12-3/TRBV12-4	TRBJ1-2	TRBD1	TGTGCCAGCAGAGGACAGGGAATAAACTATGACTACACCTTC	CASRGQGINYDYTF
many	TRBV7-2	TRBJ1-1	.	TGTGCCAGCAGCTTAGTACTCAACACTGAAGCTTTCTTT	CASSLVLNTEAFF
many	TRBV27	TRBJ2-3	TRBD1	TGTGCCAGCAGTTTACCCGGACAGGGGGAGACAGATACGCAGTATTTT	CASSLPGQGETDTQYF
.	TRBV30	TRBJ2-7	.	TGTGCCTGGACCCCCGGGCCGAGGGAATACGAGCAGTACTTC	CAWTPGPREYEQYF
many	TRBV2	TRBJ1-2	.	TGTGCCAGCAGTGAAGTGGGGACAAAGCTAGGCTACACCTTC	CASSEVGTKLGYTF
many	TRBV15	TRBJ2-1	.	TGTGCCACCAGCAGATTTCCGCGAGAGCAGTTCTTC	CATSRFPREQFF
.	TRBV30	TRBJ2-2	.	TGTGCCAGATCCCCGGAGGACGGCATGAACACCGGGGAGCTGTTTTTT	CARSPEDGMNTGELFF
few	TRBV3-1	TRBJ2-5	TRBD2	TGTGCCAGCAGCCAAGTCCCGAGACTAGCGGGGGCGCGTGAGACCCAGTACTTC	CASSQVPRLAGARETQYF
many	TRBV20-1	TRBJ2-1	.	TGCAGTGCTAGAGAGGATGAGCAGTTCTTC	CSAREDEQFF
many	TRBV11-3	TRBJ2-1	TRBD2	TGTGCCAGCAGCTATAGCGGGGAGCAGTTCTTC	CASSYSGEQFF
many	TRBV12-3/TRBV12-4	TRBJ1-4	TRBD1	TGTGCCAGCACCCCCGGGACAGGGTCTTCTGAAAAACTGTTTTTT	CASTPGTGSSEKLFF
many	TRBV28	TRBJ2-7	TRBD2	TGTGCCAGCAGTTTCCCGCTCCGGGGGGGGCCCCACGAGCAGTACTTC	CASSFPLRGGPHEQYF
.	TRBV15	TRBJ2-1	TRBD1	TGTGCCACCAGCAGAGATGACAGGGTCCATAATGGCCCCTACAATGAGCAGTTCTTC	CATSRDDRVHNGPYNEQFF